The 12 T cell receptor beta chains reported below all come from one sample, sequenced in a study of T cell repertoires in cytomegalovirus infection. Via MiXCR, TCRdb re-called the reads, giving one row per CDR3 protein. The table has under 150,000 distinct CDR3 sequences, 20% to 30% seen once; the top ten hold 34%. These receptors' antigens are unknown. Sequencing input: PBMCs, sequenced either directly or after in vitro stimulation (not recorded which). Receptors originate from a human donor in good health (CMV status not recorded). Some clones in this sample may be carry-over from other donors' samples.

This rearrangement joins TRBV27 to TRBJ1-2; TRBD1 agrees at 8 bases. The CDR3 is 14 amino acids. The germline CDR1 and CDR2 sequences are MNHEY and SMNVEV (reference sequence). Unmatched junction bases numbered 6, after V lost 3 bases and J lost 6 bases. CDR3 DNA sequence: TGTGCCAGCAGTTTGTCCCAGGGGGCGGATGGCTACACCTTC. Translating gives CASSLSQGADGYTF.

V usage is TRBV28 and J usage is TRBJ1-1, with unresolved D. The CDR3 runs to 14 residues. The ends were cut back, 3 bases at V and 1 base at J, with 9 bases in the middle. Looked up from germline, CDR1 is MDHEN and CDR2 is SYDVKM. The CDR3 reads CASSLTGANTEAFF. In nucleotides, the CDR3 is TGTGCCAGCAGTTTGACCGGCGCGAACACTGAAGCTTTCTTT.

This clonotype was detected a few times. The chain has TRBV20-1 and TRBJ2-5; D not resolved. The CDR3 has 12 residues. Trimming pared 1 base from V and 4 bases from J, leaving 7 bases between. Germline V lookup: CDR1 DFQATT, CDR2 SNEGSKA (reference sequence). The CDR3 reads CSARGKGETQYF. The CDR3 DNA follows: TGCAGTGCTAGAGGGAAGGGAGAGACCCAGTACTTC.

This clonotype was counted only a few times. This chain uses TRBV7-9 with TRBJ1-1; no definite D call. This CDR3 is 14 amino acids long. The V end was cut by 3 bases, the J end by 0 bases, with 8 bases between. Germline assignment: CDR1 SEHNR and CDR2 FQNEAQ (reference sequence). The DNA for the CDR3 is TGTGCCAGCAGCTTGGTCAGGATGAACACTGAAGCTTTCTTT. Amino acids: CASSLVRMNTEAFF.

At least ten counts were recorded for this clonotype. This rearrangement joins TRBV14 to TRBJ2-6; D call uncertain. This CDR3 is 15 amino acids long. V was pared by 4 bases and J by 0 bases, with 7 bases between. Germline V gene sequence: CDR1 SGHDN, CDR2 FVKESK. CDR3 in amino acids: CASSRDFSGANVLTF. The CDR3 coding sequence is TGTGCCAGCAGCCGGGATTTCTCTGGGGCCAACGTCCTGACTTTC.

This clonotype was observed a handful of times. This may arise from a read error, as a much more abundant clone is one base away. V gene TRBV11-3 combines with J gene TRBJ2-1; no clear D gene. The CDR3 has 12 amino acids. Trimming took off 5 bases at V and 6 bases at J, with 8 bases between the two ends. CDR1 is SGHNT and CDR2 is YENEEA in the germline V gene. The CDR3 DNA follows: TGTGCCAGCAGCGCGACGGTCAATGAGCAGTTCTTC. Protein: CASSATVNEQFF.

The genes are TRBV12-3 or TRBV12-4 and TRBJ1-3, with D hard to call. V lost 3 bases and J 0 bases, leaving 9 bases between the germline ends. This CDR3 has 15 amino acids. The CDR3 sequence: CASSFTWGSGNTIYF. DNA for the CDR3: TGTGCCAGCAGTTTTACATGGGGCTCTGGAAACACCATATATTTT.

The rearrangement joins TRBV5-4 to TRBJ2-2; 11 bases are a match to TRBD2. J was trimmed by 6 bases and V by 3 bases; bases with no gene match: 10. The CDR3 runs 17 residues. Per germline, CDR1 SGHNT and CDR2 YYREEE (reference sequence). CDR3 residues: CASSSELAGGFSGELFF. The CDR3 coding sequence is TGTGCCAGCAGCTCGGAGCTAGCGGGAGGTTTTTCCGGGGAGCTGTTTTTT.

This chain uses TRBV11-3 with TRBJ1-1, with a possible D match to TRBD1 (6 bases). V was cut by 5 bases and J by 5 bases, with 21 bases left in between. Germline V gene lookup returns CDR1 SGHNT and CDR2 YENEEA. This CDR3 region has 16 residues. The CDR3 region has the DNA TGTGCCAGCAGCCTAGGAGAGGGCAGGGGTAATACTGAAGCTTTCTTT. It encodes CASSLGEGRGNTEAFF.

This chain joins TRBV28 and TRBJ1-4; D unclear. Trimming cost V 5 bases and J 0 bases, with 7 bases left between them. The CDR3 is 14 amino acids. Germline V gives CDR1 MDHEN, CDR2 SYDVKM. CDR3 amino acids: CASSILATNEKLFF. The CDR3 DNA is TGTGCCAGCAGTATCCTTGCAACTAATGAAAAACTGTTTTTT.

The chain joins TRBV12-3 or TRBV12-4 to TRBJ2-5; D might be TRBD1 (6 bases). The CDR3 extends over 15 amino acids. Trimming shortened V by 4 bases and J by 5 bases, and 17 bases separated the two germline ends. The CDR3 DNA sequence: TGTGCCAGCAGTTCCAAAAACAGGGTGGGGGAGACCCAGTACTTC. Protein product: CASSSKNRVGETQYF.

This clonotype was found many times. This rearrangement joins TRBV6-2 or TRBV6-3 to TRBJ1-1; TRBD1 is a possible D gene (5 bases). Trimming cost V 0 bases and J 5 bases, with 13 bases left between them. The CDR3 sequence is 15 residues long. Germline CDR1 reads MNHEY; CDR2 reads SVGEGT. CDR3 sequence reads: CASSYSFFRATEAFF. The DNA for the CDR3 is TGTGCCAGCAGTTACTCATTTTTCAGGGCTACTGAAGCTTTCTTT.